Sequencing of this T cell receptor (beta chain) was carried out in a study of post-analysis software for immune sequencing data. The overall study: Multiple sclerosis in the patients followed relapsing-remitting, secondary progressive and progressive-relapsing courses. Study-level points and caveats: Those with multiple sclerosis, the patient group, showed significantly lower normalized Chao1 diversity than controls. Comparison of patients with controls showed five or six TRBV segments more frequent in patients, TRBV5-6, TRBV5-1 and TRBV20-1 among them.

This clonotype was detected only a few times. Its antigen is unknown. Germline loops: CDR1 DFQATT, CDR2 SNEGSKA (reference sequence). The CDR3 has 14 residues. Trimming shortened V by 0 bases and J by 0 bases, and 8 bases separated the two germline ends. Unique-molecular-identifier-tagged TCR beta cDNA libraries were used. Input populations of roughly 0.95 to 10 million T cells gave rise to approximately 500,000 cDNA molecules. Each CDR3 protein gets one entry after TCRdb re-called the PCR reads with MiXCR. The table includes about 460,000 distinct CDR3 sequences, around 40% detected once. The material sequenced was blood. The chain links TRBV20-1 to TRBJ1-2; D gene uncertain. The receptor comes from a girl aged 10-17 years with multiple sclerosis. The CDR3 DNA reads TGCAGTGCTAGAGAGGCAGAAGCTAACTATGGCTACACCTTC. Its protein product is CSAREAEANYGYTF.